The clone carrying this T cell receptor (beta chain) appeared a single time. Per the authors' pipeline: Reference gene primer amplification yielded estimated nucleated cell counts. Libraries were prepared by immunoSEQ multiplex PCR; TCRdb keeps only in-frame clonotypes and omits some of them. From that table come the V and J calls and clone size; the DNA was used to work out D and trimming. The profile shows more than 150,000 clones, approximately 87% of them singletons. V shed 0 bases and J shed 5 bases, with 16 bases lying between them. This CDR3 has 17 residues. Germline V gene sequence: CDR1 SEHNR, CDR2 FQNEAQ (reference sequence). These data originate in a study of blood T cell repertoires in COVID-19. Study in general: Nucleic acid was either cDNA or gDNA, and it came from T cells, B-cell-depleted T cells, or PBMCs.

The sequencing sample was made of peripheral blood. The chain uses TRBV7-9 and TRBJ2-2, with a weak D call TRBD1 (5 bases). This receptor was obtained from a man between 65 and 79 years old with active or convalescent COVID-19. CDR3 coding DNA: TGTGCCAGCAGCTTAGCGAACGCAGGGCTGAGGACCGGGGAGCTGTTTTTT. The encoded protein is CASSLANAGLRTGELFF. Looking up the rest from reference TRBV7-9 and TRBJ2-2 gives the full variable domain: DTGVSQNPRHKITKRGQNVTFRCDPISEHNRLYWYRQTLGQGPEFLTYFQNEAQLEKSRLLSDRFSAERPKGSFSTLEIQRTEQGDSAMYLCASSLANAGLRTGELFFGEGSRLTVL.